These 19 T cell receptor beta chains were sequenced from one sample in a study of tumor-infiltrating lymphocytes in localized non-small cell lung cancer. The repertoire was sequenced with immunoSEQ multiplex PCR; TCRdb's copy has only in-frame clones and lacks some. There are 9,500 to 11,000 clones in the sample; 65% to 80% occur only once, and about 18% lies in the top ten. Sequencing used uninvolved lung tissue not adjacent to the tumor. The receptors derive from a human donor with non-small cell lung cancer.

The chain couples TRBV29-1 to TRBJ2-7; 7 bases are a match to TRBD1. Germline V gene sequence: CDR1 SQVTM, CDR2 ANQGSEA. This CDR3 contains 14 residues. With V trimmed by 3 bases and J by 4 bases, 9 bases remained unmatched. CDR3 sequence reads: CSVEDRSRGYEQYF. The CDR3 nucleotides are TGCAGCGTTGAGGACAGGTCTAGGGGTTACGAGCAGTACTTC.

This clone was found once. The chain is built from TRBV6-5 and TRBJ2-5; 9 bases match TRBD1. The CDR3 runs 15 residues. V lost 3 bases, J lost 5 bases, and 7 bases stayed unmatched. Germline loops: CDR1 MNHEY, CDR2 SVGAGI. CDR3 sequence: CASSYPGQGVETQYF. As DNA, the CDR3 is TGTGCCAGCAGTTATCCGGGACAGGGTGTCGAGACCCAGTACTTC.

This chain connects TRBV10-2 to TRBJ1-5, with TRBD1 as a possible D gene (6 bases). CDR1 is WSHSY and CDR2 is SAAADI in the germline V gene. The CDR3 runs 14 residues. Between the trimmed V and J ends, which lost 6 bases and 2 bases, there was a span of 11 bases. This CDR3 is CASRGGLGNQPQHF. CDR3 in DNA: TGCGCCAGCAGGGGGGGCTTGGGCAATCAGCCCCAGCATTTT.

This CDR3 is CASSLEYREQYF. The CDR3 nucleotides read TGCGCCAGCAGCTTGGAGTATCGCGAGCAGTACTTC. The J gene is TRBJ2-7, the V gene TRBV5-1; D gene unclear. The germline V gene has CDR1 SGHRS and CDR2 YFSETQ. Trimming pared 0 bases from V and 6 bases from J, leaving 7 bases between. This CDR3 comprises 12 residues.

The rearrangement links TRBV10-2 to TRBJ2-2; D might be TRBD1 or TRBD2, each matching 5 bases. Trimming shortened V by 5 bases and J by 0 bases, and 16 bases separated the two germline ends. This CDR3 has 17 amino acids. The V gene's germline CDR1 is WSHSY and CDR2 SAAADI. Here the CDR3 DNA reads TGCGCCAGCAGTTCTTTCAGGGACCTCTCGAACACCGGGGAGCTGTTTTTT. It encodes CASSSFRDLSNTGELFF.

J is TRBJ1-3 and V is TRBV2; D gene ambiguous. The ends were cut back, 4 bases at V and 4 bases at J, with 5 bases in the middle. CDR3 size: 12 residues. The germline CDR1 and CDR2 sequences are SNHLY and FYNNEI. The CDR3 region has the DNA TGTGCCAGCAGTGTCCTCGGAAACACCATATATTTT. It yields the protein CASSVLGNTIYF.

The genes are TRBV7-8 and TRBJ1-1; 8 positions agree with TRBD1. V lost 5 bases and J lost 1; bases outside the gene matches: 9. The CDR3 is 16 residues long. Germline CDR1 reads SGHVS; CDR2 reads FQNEAQ. CDR3 nucleotide sequence: TGTGCCAGCAGCCCCAGGACAGGGTGGAGGAACACTGAAGCTTTCTTT. Translated, it gives CASSPRTGWRNTEAFF.

This clone was detected once. The genes are TRBV9 and TRBJ2-3; maybe TRBD1 (6 bases). Trimming removed 0 bases at V and 0 bases at J, with 8 bases between. The CDR3 totals 15 residues. CDR1 is SGDLS and CDR2 is YYNGEE in the germline V gene. The CDR3 reads CASSVEGDSTDTQYF. As DNA, the CDR3 is TGTGCCAGCAGCGTAGAGGGGGATAGCACAGATACGCAGTATTTT.

This clone has more than one count but fewer than ten. The chain links TRBV6-6 to TRBJ1-2; D is perhaps TRBD1 (6 bases). CDR3 length equals 15 residues. Trimming removed 6 bases at V and 7 bases at J, with 21 bases between. Germline CDR1 MNHNY, CDR2 SVGAGI (reference sequence). As DNA, the CDR3 is TGTGCCAGCAGGGCACCACAGGGAAAGGAAGGTGGCTACACCTTC. Its protein product is CASRAPQGKEGGYTF.

This clone was observed a single time. The genes are TRBV11-2 and TRBJ1-1; unclear D gene. CDR3 length equals 13 residues. Germline V gives CDR1 SGHAT, CDR2 FQNNGV. V was trimmed by 5 bases and J by 0 bases, leaving 7 bases between them. This chain's CDR3 is CASSPPVNTEAFF. The CDR3 DNA sequence: TGTGCCAGCAGCCCCCCCGTGAACACTGAAGCTTTCTTT.

In DNA form, the CDR3 reads TGCAGTGCCACCTTCGGGGAAAAACTGTTTTTT. It encodes CSATFGEKLFF. The chain is built from TRBV20-1 and TRBJ1-4; D remains unclear. The ends were cut back, 6 bases at V and 8 bases at J, with 10 bases in the middle. CDR1 is DFQATT and CDR2 is SNEGSKA in the germline V gene (reference sequence). This CDR3 region has 11 residues.

The chain carries TRBV7-8 and TRBJ2-7; 10 positions agree with TRBD1. CDR3 length: 15 residues. Trimming at V came to 5 bases and at J to 3 bases, leaving 7 bases not matched to a gene. Germline loops: CDR1 SGHVS, CDR2 FQNEAQ. CDR3 nucleotide sequence: TGTGCCAGCAGCCAACCGGACAGGGGGGACTACGAGCAGTACTTC. Protein product: CASSQPDRGDYEQYF.

The genes are TRBV30 and TRBJ1-2; TRBD1 might be the D (6 bases). Germline V gene sequence: CDR1 GTSNPN, CDR2 SVGIG (reference sequence). Trimming stripped 0 bases from V and 8 bases from J, with 16 bases between. The CDR3 length is 14 residues. CDR3 amino acids: CAWSVPGAYSGYTF. The CDR3 DNA is TGTGCCTGGAGTGTACCGGGGGCGTACTCCGGCTACACCTTC.

The V call is TRBV13, the J call TRBJ2-7; the D gene is possibly TRBD2 (6 bases). The CDR3 has 11 amino acids. V lost 6 bases and J 8 bases, leaving 11 bases between the germline ends. The germline V gene encodes CDR1 PRHDT and CDR2 FYEKMQ (reference sequence). The CDR3 loop reads CASSRDSQQYF. CDR3 coding DNA: TGTGCCAGCAGTCGGGACTCCCAGCAGTACTTC.

J is TRBJ2-1 and V is TRBV7-2; D not resolved. Trimming shortened V by 6 bases and J by 4 bases, and 13 bases separated the two germline ends. The CDR3 sequence is 14 residues long. CDR1 is SGHTA and CDR2 is FQGNSA in the germline V gene. CDR3 bases: TGTGCCAGCAGGCTCGAGTTAGGGTACAATGAGCAGTTCTTC. Its translation is CASRLELGYNEQFF. Filled out from reference TRBV7-2 and TRBJ2-1, the complete variable domain reads GAGVSQSPSNKVTEKGKDVELRCDPISGHTALYWYRQSLGQGLEFLIYFQGNSAPDKSGLPSDRFSAERTGGSVSTLTIQRTQQEDSAVYLCASRLELGYNEQFFGPGTRLTVL.

The chain couples TRBV2 to TRBJ2-3, with D possibly TRBD1 on 5 matching bases. Germline CDR1 reads SNHLY; CDR2 reads FYNNEI. V lost 8 bases to trimming and J lost 0 bases, with 6 bases between them. The CDR3 length is 12 residues. For the CDR3, the DNA is TGTGCCAGCTGGGGCAGCACAGATACGCAGTATTTT. Translation: CASWGSTDTQYF.

This chain links TRBV6-5 with TRBJ1-5; no clear D gene. V was pared by 6 bases and J by 0 bases, with 12 bases between. The CDR3 consists of 15 residues. The germline V gene encodes CDR1 MNHEY and CDR2 SVGAGI. The DNA of the CDR3 is TGTGCCAGCAGACCCGGTGGGTATAGCAATCAGCCCCAGCATTTT. Translated: CASRPGGYSNQPQHF.

The chain uses TRBV2 and TRBJ2-1, with 9 bases aligning to TRBD1. V gave up 6 bases and J gave up 2 bases; unmatched junction bases: 11. The CDR3 totals 17 residues. Germline V lookup: CDR1 SNHLY, CDR2 FYNNEI. The chain's CDR3 is CASSVPGQGPTYNEQFF. The CDR3 region has the DNA TGTGCCAGCAGCGTCCCGGGACAGGGCCCGACCTACAATGAGCAGTTCTTC.

The rearrangement uses TRBV13 and TRBJ2-6; weak D call: TRBD1 (6 bases). Trimming stripped 1 base from V and 1 base from J, with 8 bases between. The germline gives CDR1 PRHDT, CDR2 FYEKMQ (reference sequence). This CDR3 is built from 16 residues. The CDR3 reads CASSLVRGSGANVLTF. DNA of the CDR3: TGTGCCAGCAGCTTAGTCAGGGGATCTGGGGCCAACGTCCTGACTTTC.